Included here is one T cell receptor beta chain sequence, with context. CDR1 DFQATT and CDR2 SNEGSKA come from the germline V gene (reference sequence). V dropped 7 bases and J dropped 2 bases, with 9 bases sitting between them. The length of the CDR3 is 11 residues. Profiling relied on immunoSEQ multiplex PCR, and the TCRdb table lists in-frame clones only, not all of them. The sample lists over 350,000 clones, more than 75% occurring once. This sample is part of a study of blood T cell repertoires in COVID-19. Those enrolled, adults aged about 18 to 89 years, came from about two dozen US areas. Participants were placed into cohorts based on the clinical history they reported.

The sample comprised PBMCs or T cells enriched from blood (not recorded which). The receptor was isolated from a woman under 30 who had recovered from COVID-19. V and J are TRBV20-1 and TRBJ2-7; D is undetermined. CDR3 sequence (DNA): TGCAGTGTCCCTAGGACCTACGAGCAGTACTTC. This gives the protein CSVPRTYEQYF.